This T cell receptor beta chain is from a study of response to subunit inactivated influenza vaccine. Each CDR3 protein is one row after TCRdb ran MiXCR on the RT-PCR reads. The sample yields 550,000 to 800,000 distinct CDR3 sequences, approximately 14% seen once. This CDR3 comprises 13 residues. Germline CDR1 DFQATT, CDR2 SNEGSKA (reference sequence). V lost 0 bases, J lost 7 bases, and 9 bases lay in between. The clonotype originates from a man over 45 who received an inactivated influenza vaccine. Sequencing used PBMCs from blood, obtained about 13 days after vaccination. The chain carries TRBV20-1 and TRBJ2-2, with no clear D. CDR3 in amino acids: CSARDGEIGELFF. Here the CDR3 DNA reads TGCAGTGCTAGAGATGGGGAAATCGGGGAGCTGTTTTTT.